The 25 T cell receptor beta chains given below trace back to one sample, sequenced in a study of long-term antiretroviral therapy in people with HIV. Survey-level resolution applied to immunoSEQ assay v3.0. Assay: immunoSEQ multiplex PCR; the TCRdb copy retains only in-frame clones and omits some. The sample contains 20,000 or so clones, around 80% of which appear only once. This material consisted of unsorted PBMCs, taken 2.9 years after starting antiretroviral therapy. These receptors were obtained from a woman aged 25 to 39 with HIV.

V gene TRBV6-6 combines with J gene TRBJ1-4; 8 nucleotides line up with TRBD1. Trimming at V came to 8 bases and at J to 2 bases, leaving 10 bases not matched to a gene. Germline lookup yields CDR1 MNHNY and CDR2 SVGAGI (reference sequence). CDR3 size: 16 residues. Here the CDR3 reads CASRPRGTGTNEKLFF. The CDR3 DNA sequence: TGTGCCAGCCGGCCAAGAGGGACAGGCACTAATGAAAAACTGTTTTTT.

In nucleotides, the CDR3 is TGTGCCAGCAGTGTAGCATCGTACACTGAAGCTTTCTTT. Protein product: CASSVASYTEAFF. The genes are TRBV25-1 and TRBJ1-1; no clear D. V shed 4 bases and J shed 3 bases, with 9 bases lying between them. There are 13 residues in the CDR3. The V gene's germline CDR1 is MGHDK and CDR2 SYGVNS. Full variable domain (remainder filled in from reference TRBV25-1 and TRBJ1-1): EADIYQTPRYLVIGTGKKITLECSQTMGHDKMYWYQQDPGMELHLIHYSYGVNSTEKGDLSSESTVSRIRTEHFPLTLESARPSHTSQYLCASSVASYTEAFFGQGTRLTVV.

The chain has TRBV7-3 and TRBJ2-3, with 7 bases matching TRBD2. This CDR3 has 15 residues. The V and J ends lost 3 bases and 1 base, in that order; junction bases with no gene match: 4. From germline, CDR1 is SGHTA and CDR2 FQGTGA. In DNA form, the CDR3 reads TGTGCCAGCAGCTTTTCGGCGGGAGGCACAGATACGCAGTATTTT. Translated, it gives CASSFSAGGTDTQYF.

The V gene is TRBV5-1, the J gene TRBJ1-6, with a weak D call TRBD1 (6 bases). The CDR3 has 17 amino acids. Germline loops: CDR1 SGHRS, CDR2 YFSETQ. The V gene lost 4 bases and the J gene lost 7 bases, with 21 bases spanning the gap. The CDR3 coding sequence is TGCGCCAGCAGCGAAGGACAGCGTTTGGCCGTAAATTCACCCCTCCACTTT. Translation: CASSEGQRLAVNSPLHF.

The chain is built from TRBV7-9 and TRBJ2-1; the match to TRBD1 covers 7 bases. V was clipped by 6 bases and J by 6 bases; unmatched bases: 5. Germline V gives CDR1 SEHNR, CDR2 FQNEAQ (reference sequence). The CDR3 runs 13 residues. The CDR3 coding sequence is TGTGCCAGCAGGAGGACAGGCGTCAATGAGCAGTTCTTC. Translated, it gives CASRRTGVNEQFF.

The chain recombines TRBV12-5 with TRBJ2-1; a possible D gene is TRBD2 (6 bases). Germline-derived CDR1 and CDR2 are LGHNT and FRNRAP. With 6 bases removed from V and 5 bases from J, the gap between germline ends came to 17 bases. The CDR3 consists of 15 residues. CDR3 loop: CASGPGTAANNEQFF. CDR3 DNA sequence: TGTGCTAGTGGCCCCGGGACTGCGGCGAACAATGAGCAGTTCTTC.

V gene TRBV6-5 combines with J gene TRBJ2-2, with D possibly being TRBD2 (5 bases). V shed 4 bases and J shed 6 bases, with 15 bases lying between them. Germline-derived CDR1 and CDR2 are MNHEY and SVGAGI. This CDR3 comprises 15 residues. The CDR3 coding sequence is TGTGCCAGCAGTTCTCGGGCCCGGGGTTCCGGGGAGCTGTTTTTT. Translated, it gives CASSSRARGSGELFF.

V is TRBV30 and J is TRBJ1-4, with D hard to call. The CDR3 contains 14 residues. Trimming stripped 2 bases from V and 7 bases from J, with 14 bases between. Germline lookup yields CDR1 GTSNPN and CDR2 SVGIG (reference sequence). The CDR3 spells CAWSPEGTIEKLFF. Written as DNA, the CDR3 is TGTGCCTGGAGTCCTGAGGGAACGATTGAAAAACTGTTTTTT.

V gene TRBV19 combines with J gene TRBJ2-1; possibly TRBD1 or TRBD2 for D (5 bases each). V lost 4 bases to trimming and J lost 7 bases, with 11 bases between them. Germline CDR1 LNHDA, CDR2 SQIVND (reference sequence). The CDR3 has 13 residues. The CDR3 sequence: CASSTTGTNEQFF. CDR3 bases: TGTGCCAGTAGTACGACCGGGACGAATGAGCAGTTCTTC.

The V and J genes are TRBV7-9 and TRBJ1-2; D unresolved. With 4 bases removed from V and 6 bases from J, the gap between germline ends came to 3 bases. CDR3 size: 10 residues. Germline V gene data show CDR1 as SEHNR and CDR2 as FQNEAQ (reference sequence). CDR3 in DNA: TGTGCCAGCAGCTCGAATGGCTACACCTTC. It is translated as CASSSNGYTF.

The chain recombines TRBV6-1 with TRBJ2-5; TRBD2 might be the D (6 bases). This CDR3 contains 14 residues. Germline V lookup: CDR1 MNHNS, CDR2 SASEGT. Between the trimmed V and J ends, which lost 4 bases and 5 bases, there was a span of 14 bases. The CDR3 here is CASSGRGKGETQYF. Written as DNA, the CDR3 is TGTGCCAGCAGTGGGCGGGGTAAGGGCGAGACCCAGTACTTC.

The gene calls are TRBV21-1 and TRBJ1-2; the table's D gene call, TRBD1, was not cross checked with the DNA. TRBV21-1 is classified as a pseudogene. The CDR3 spans 14 residues. This CDR3 is CASSKGVGRKGYTF. The DNA for the CDR3 is TGTGCCAGCAGCAAAGGGGTGGGGCGCAAGGGCTACACCTTC.

V and J are TRBV19 and TRBJ1-1; D is unclear. The germline gives CDR1 LNHDA, CDR2 SQIVND (reference sequence). The length of the CDR3 is 14 residues. Deletions cut 6 bases from V and 0 bases from J, with 11 bases between. The CDR3 DNA reads as TGTGCCAGTAGGCCGAACAGCTTGAACACTGAAGCTTTCTTT. Translating gives CASRPNSLNTEAFF. The whole variable domain, remainder taken from reference TRBV19 and TRBJ1-1, is DGGITQSPKYLFRKEGQNVTLSCEQNLNHDAMYWYRQDPGQGLRLIYYSQIVNDFQKGDIAEGYSVSREKKESFPLTVTSAQKNPTAFYLCASRPNSLNTEAFFGQGTRLTVV.

The chain carries TRBV5-1 and TRBJ1-5, with no clear D. Germline CDR1 SGHRS, CDR2 YFSETQ. This CDR3 has 13 amino acids. Trimming cost V 4 bases and J 9 bases, with 14 bases left between them. The DNA of the CDR3 is TGCGCCAGCAGCCCACAACCCGAACTGCCCCAGCATTTT. Translated: CASSPQPELPQHF.

This clone was seen a single time. J is TRBJ2-1 and V is TRBV5-1; TRBD2 might be the D (6 bases). V lost 4 bases and J lost 3, with 11 bases in between. Germline V gene data show CDR1 as SGHRS and CDR2 as YFSETQ. This CDR3 spans 14 amino acids. The CDR3 DNA reads as TGCGCCAGCAGCGTCGCGGGGAACTACAATGAGCAGTTCTTC. Translation gives CASSVAGNYNEQFF. The full variable domain, its missing parts supplied by reference TRBV5-1 and TRBJ2-1, is KAGVTQTPRYLIKTRGQQVTLSCSPISGHRSVSWYQQTPGQGLQFLFEYFSETQRNKGNFPGRFSGRQFSNSRSEMNVSTLELGDSALYLCASSVAGNYNEQFFGPGTRLTVL.

This chain links TRBV30 with TRBJ2-2; maybe TRBD1 (5 bases). The CDR3 loop spans 14 amino acids. Trimming took off 0 bases at V and 6 bases at J, with 11 bases between the two ends. CDR1 is GTSNPN and CDR2 is SVGIG in the germline V gene (reference sequence). The CDR3 bases are TGTGCCTGGAGTGTAGCAGGGTTGTCCGGGGAGCTGTTTTTT. Protein sequence: CAWSVAGLSGELFF.

The chain combines TRBV5-5 with TRBJ2-1, with 7 bases lining up with TRBD1. The length of the CDR3 is 15 residues. V dropped 4 bases and J dropped 4; count of bases not matched to a gene: 8. Germline CDR1 reads SGHKS; CDR2 reads YYEKEE (reference sequence). CDR3 nucleotide sequence: TGTGCCAGCAGCCCGAGGACAGGACAATACAATGAGCAGTTCTTC. Translated: CASSPRTGQYNEQFF.

The V gene is TRBV19, the J gene TRBJ1-1; tentative D call: TRBD1 (5 bases). The CDR3 is 12 amino acids. Germline CDR1 and CDR2: LNHDA and SQIVND (reference sequence). The V end lost 8 bases, the J end lost 7 bases, and 14 bases lay between the germline ends. This CDR3 is CASSWWGGEAFF. CDR3 sequence (DNA): TGTGCCAGTTCATGGTGGGGCGGTGAAGCTTTCTTT.

This rearrangement joins TRBV6-1 to TRBJ1-2; 7 positions match TRBD1. Per the germline V gene, CDR1 is MNHNS and CDR2 is SASEGT. The length of the CDR3 is 14 residues. V lost 6 bases to trimming and J lost 8 bases; unmatched junction nucleotides: 12. CDR3 amino acids: CASRSTGLVKGYTF. For the CDR3, the DNA is TGTGCCAGCAGATCGACAGGGCTCGTCAAGGGCTACACCTTC.

This chain links TRBV4-1 with TRBJ1-1, with no clear D. Per germline, CDR1 MGHRA and CDR2 YSYEKL. Trimming removed 2 bases at V and 8 bases at J, with 12 bases between. CDR3 length: 13 amino acids. The CDR3 DNA follows: TGCGCCAGCAGCCAAAGGGTGACCGAAGAAGCTTTCTTT. This gives the protein CASSQRVTEEAFF.

This clone came up once. The chain is built from TRBV9 and TRBJ1-3; TRBD1 is a possible D gene (6 bases). Trimming removed 6 bases at V and 0 bases at J, with 16 bases between. This CDR3 has 16 residues. Germline CDR1 and CDR2: SGDLS and YYNGEE. The CDR3 protein is CASTKGGISSGNTIYF. The CDR3 coding sequence is TGTGCCAGCACCAAAGGGGGGATTAGCTCTGGAAACACCATATATTTT.

The chain combines TRBV27 with TRBJ2-6, with no clear D. Deletions cut 2 bases from V and 2 bases from J, with 7 bases between. Germline CDR1 reads MNHEY; CDR2 reads SMNVEV (reference sequence). The CDR3 totals 15 residues. This CDR3 is CASSLRLAGANVLTF. Here the CDR3 DNA reads TGTGCCAGCAGTTTACGACTTGCTGGGGCCAACGTCCTGACTTTC. Complete variable domain (other parts from reference TRBV27 and TRBJ2-6): EAQVTQNPRYLITVTGKKLTVTCSQNMNHEYMSWYRQDPGLGLRQIYYSMNVEVTDKGDVPEGYKVSRKEKRNFPLILESPSPNQTSLYFCASSLRLAGANVLTFGAGSRLTVL.

V gene TRBV30 combines with J gene TRBJ2-7; 9 positions agree with TRBD1. Germline CDR1 is GTSNPN and CDR2 is SVGIG (reference sequence). V shed 1 base, J shed 2 bases, and the junction held 6 bases outside the gene matches. CDR3 size: 15 residues. CDR3 sequence reads: CAWSGDREDPYEQYF. Written as DNA, the CDR3 is TGTGCCTGGAGTGGGGACAGGGAAGATCCCTACGAGCAGTACTTC.

This clone was seen once. The chain employs TRBV19 and TRBJ1-1; weak D call: TRBD1 (6 bases). The V and J ends lost 4 bases and 11 bases respectively, with 11 bases between them. This CDR3 is 11 amino acids long. Germline CDR1 and CDR2: LNHDA and SQIVND (reference sequence). CDR3 protein: CASSTSGAAFF. DNA for the CDR3: TGTGCCAGTAGTACTTCGGGGGCGGCTTTCTTT.

The chain uses TRBV10-3 and TRBJ2-1; D is possibly TRBD2 (7 bases). The CDR3 runs to 13 residues. Between the trimmed V and J ends, which lost 7 bases and 6 bases, there was a span of 13 bases. The germline V gene has CDR1 ENHRY and CDR2 SYGVKD. The CDR3 DNA reads TGTGCCATCAAGGGGGAGGGAGGCAATGAGCAGTTCTTC. Its translation is CAIKGEGGNEQFF.